This T cell receptor beta chain was profiled in a study of T-cell reconstitution after alpha-beta-depleted transplantation in children. TCRbeta library preparation incorporated unique molecular identifiers. TCRdb used MiXCR to reprocess the PCR reads, holding one entry per CDR3 protein. In the table there are 250,000 to 300,000 distinct CDR3 sequences, roughly 9.1% of which are singletons. This clonotype was picked up many times. Mismatch with germline at one junction end may stem from a read error. The V gene's germline CDR1 is SGHRS and CDR2 YFSETQ. This CDR3 is built from 12 residues. The source of this sequence is a boy under three years old with acute myeloid leukemia, due to receive a stem cell transplant. Sequenced material: PBMCs, taken before TCRalphabeta/CD19-depleted stem cell transplant. V usage is TRBV5-1 and J usage is TRBJ2-1; D is unresolved. CDR3 sequence: CASSLVSDEHFF. Here the CDR3 DNA reads TGCGCCAGCAGCTTGGTATCGGATGAGCATTTCTTC.